These 18 T cell receptor beta chains were sequenced from one sample in a study of T cells after yellow fever vaccination. TCRdb recomputed calls from the 5' RACE reads with MiXCR, one row per CDR3 protein. Of hundreds of thousands of distinct CDR3 sequences listed, 3.6% are singletons. This specimen was PBMCs, taken on the day of the yellow fever booster vaccination. These receptors all come from a man in his late teens or twenties who received the YFV17D yellow fever vaccine.

This clonotype came up a few times. The J gene is TRBJ2-4, the V gene TRBV5-1; D is ambiguous. The CDR3 totals 16 residues. Trimming cost V 5 bases and J 9 bases, with 24 bases left between them. The germline V gene encodes CDR1 SGHRS and CDR2 YFSETQ. This CDR3 is CASSFRVALYPGIQYF. The CDR3 DNA follows: TGCGCCAGCAGTTTCCGGGTAGCCCTGTACCCCGGCATTCAGTACTTC.

This clonotype was seen a handful of times. The chain has TRBV7-9 and TRBJ1-3; no firm D call. V shed 4 bases and J shed 0 bases, with 13 bases lying between them. From germline, CDR1 is SEHNR and CDR2 FQNEAQ (reference sequence). CDR3 length equals 16 residues. The CDR3 protein is CASSYTRGSSGNTIYF. The CDR3 DNA is TGTGCCAGCAGCTACACCCGCGGGAGCTCTGGAAACACCATATATTTT.

This clonotype was counted ten times or more. The chain links TRBV7-2 to TRBJ2-3; 8 bases line up with TRBD2. CDR1 is SGHTA, CDR2 FQGNSA, per germline. CDR3 length equals 14 residues. The V gene end was trimmed by 1 base and the J gene end by 5 bases; junction bases not matched to a gene: 2. CDR3 amino acids: CASSLELAGDTQYF. The CDR3 nucleotides are TGTGCCAGCAGCTTAGAGCTAGCGGGAGATACGCAGTATTTT.

Ten or more counts support this clonotype. The chain has TRBV7-9 and TRBJ2-7, with D possibly matching TRBD1 (5 bases). Trimming removed 5 bases from V and 7 bases from J, with 24 bases in between. The CDR3 sequence is 16 residues long. CDR1 is SEHNR and CDR2 is FQNEAQ in the germline V gene (reference sequence). The CDR3 sequence is CASSPYQVGLRAEQYF. For the CDR3, the DNA is TGTGCCAGCAGCCCCTATCAGGTGGGGCTCCGGGCAGAGCAGTACTTC.

This clonotype was seen repeatedly, ten times or more. CDR3 bases: TGTGCCAGCTCACCACTGGCGGGCCTATACAATGAGCAGTTCTTC. This gives the protein CASSPLAGLYNEQFF. The rearrangement links TRBV18 to TRBJ2-1; possibly TRBD2 for D (5 bases). CDR1 is KGHSH and CDR2 is LQKENI in the germline V gene. V lost 1 base and J 4 bases, leaving 11 bases between the germline ends. CDR3 size: 15 residues.

V is TRBV3-1 and J is TRBJ2-2; D ambiguous. The CDR3 extends over 14 amino acids. Germline-derived CDR1 and CDR2 are LGHDT and YNNKEL (reference sequence). Trimming left V 5 bases short and J 3 bases short, with 10 bases between. DNA for the CDR3: TGTGCCAGCAGCGGGGTGCGTGACACCGGGGAGCTGTTTTTT. It specifies CASSGVRDTGELFF. Full variable domain (rest looked up from reference TRBV3-1 and TRBJ2-2): DTAVSQTPKYLVTQMGNDKSIKCEQNLGHDTMYWYKQDSKKFLKIMFSYNNKELIINETVPNRFSPKSPDKAHLNLHINSLELGDSAVYFCASSGVRDTGELFFGEGSRLTVL.

The gene calls are TRBV15 and TRBJ1-1; weak D call: TRBD1 (5 bases). CDR3 length equals 13 residues. V lost 6 bases and J lost 4, with 12 bases in between. Looked up from germline, CDR1 is LNHNV and CDR2 is YYDKDF (reference sequence). The CDR3 sequence is CATRMGGTTEAFF. Written as DNA, the CDR3 is TGTGCCACCAGAATGGGGGGAACCACTGAAGCTTTCTTT.

This chain joins TRBV4-2 and TRBJ2-1; TRBD1 or TRBD2 may be the D gene (6 bases each). Per the germline V gene, CDR1 is LGHNA and CDR2 is YNFKEQ. This CDR3 is built from 13 residues. Trimming cost V 1 base and J 7 bases, with 8 bases left between them. The chain's CDR3 is CASSQGGANEQFF. CDR3 nucleotides: TGTGCCAGCAGCCAAGGGGGGGCGAATGAGCAGTTCTTC.

This clonotype was found many times. The gene calls are TRBV10-2 and TRBJ2-2, with a tentative D call TRBD2 (6 bases). In germline, CDR1 is WSHSY, CDR2 SAAADI. This CDR3 spans 17 amino acids. Trimming shortened V by 5 bases and J by 2 bases, and 18 bases separated the two germline ends. For the CDR3, the DNA is TGCGCCAGCAGTAAGAATATGAGGGGACTTAACACCGGGGAGCTGTTTTTT. It is translated as CASSKNMRGLNTGELFF.

This clonotype was seen at least ten times. V gene TRBV12-3 or TRBV12-4 combines with J gene TRBJ2-5, with TRBD2 matching 9 bases. CDR3 length: 15 amino acids. The J segment lost 4 bases and the V segment lost 5 bases, leaving 8 bases of the junction unmatched. The CDR3 loop reads CASSPPGGGGETQYF. CDR3 DNA: TGTGCCAGCAGTCCCCCCGGCGGGGGGGGAGAGACCCAGTACTTC.

This clonotype has more than one count but fewer than ten. This rearrangement joins TRBV24-1 to TRBJ2-6; D remains ambiguous. Trimming pared 7 bases from V and 4 bases from J, leaving 19 bases between. Germline V CDR1 and CDR2: KGHDR, SFDVKD. This CDR3 has 17 amino acids. CDR3 sequence (DNA): TGTGCCACCAGGACGCCCGGGTCTGGCTCCGGGGCCAACGTCCTGACTTTC. This sequence encodes CATRTPGSGSGANVLTF.

This clonotype has more than one count but fewer than ten. The chain links TRBV28 to TRBJ2-7, with D uncertain. V was cut by 6 bases and J by 3 bases, with 6 bases left in between. CDR1 MDHEN and CDR2 SYDVKM come from the germline V gene. CDR3 length: 11 amino acids. The CDR3 here is CASRYRYEQYF. CDR3 DNA sequence: TGTGCCAGCAGGTACCGCTACGAGCAGTACTTC.

The sample holds many counts of this clonotype. This sequence joins TRBV5-1 and TRBJ1-1; D not certain. V lost 6 bases and J 0 bases, leaving 12 bases between the germline ends. Germline V gene sequence: CDR1 SGHRS, CDR2 YFSETQ. This CDR3 comprises 14 residues. The CDR3 coding sequence is TGCGCCAGCAAGGACGGCACCATGAACACTGAAGCTTTCTTT. Protein: CASKDGTMNTEAFF.

This clonotype was counted only a few times. The J gene is TRBJ2-7, the V gene TRBV5-1; TRBD1 matches at 7 bases. The CDR3 loop spans 19 amino acids. Germline CDR1 reads SGHRS; CDR2 reads YFSETQ. Trimming cost V 0 bases and J 3 bases; bases outside gene matches: 18. CDR3 amino acids: CASSLGLRQGVVISYEQYV. CDR3 nucleotides: TGCGCCAGCAGCTTGGGACTCCGACAGGGCGTTGTAATTAGCTACGAGCAGTACGTC.

The chain employs TRBV7-2 and TRBJ2-3; D is ambiguous. Per the germline V gene, CDR1 is SGHTA and CDR2 is FQGNSA. V gave up 1 base and J gave up 6 bases, with 14 bases separating them. The CDR3 is made up of 15 amino acids. CDR3 nucleotides: TGTGCCAGCAGCTTAGAGCAGCCGAAGTTGGATACGCAGTATTTT. It codes for CASSLEQPKLDTQYF.

The chain links TRBV7-2 to TRBJ2-7, with 13 bases that match TRBD2. With V trimmed by 7 bases and J by 0 bases, 9 bases remained unmatched. Germline lookup yields CDR1 SGHTA and CDR2 FQGNSA. The CDR3 is 17 amino acids. CDR3 in DNA: TGTGCCAGCACCCCGGGACTAGCGGGATGGAGCTCCTACGAGCAGTACTTC. It encodes CASTPGLAGWSSYEQYF. Variable domain in full (rest from reference TRBV7-2 and TRBJ2-7): GAGVSQSPSNKVTEKGKDVELRCDPISGHTALYWYRQSLGQGLEFLIYFQGNSAPDKSGLPSDRFSAERTGGSVSTLTIQRTQQEDSAVYLCASTPGLAGWSSYEQYFGPGTRLTVT.

This clonotype was recorded a few times. The V gene is TRBV18, the J gene TRBJ2-4; the match to TRBD1 covers 9 bases. V was clipped by 3 bases and J by 4 bases; unmatched bases: 7. This CDR3 region has 16 residues. Looked up from germline, CDR1 is KGHSH and CDR2 is LQKENI. CDR3 bases: TGTGCCAGCTCACCTTATCCCGGGACAGGGAAAAACATTCAGTACTTC. Translation gives CASSPYPGTGKNIQYF.

The chain has TRBV20-1 and TRBJ1-1; D gene ambiguous. From germline, CDR1 is DFQATT and CDR2 SNEGSKA (reference sequence). Trimming pared 3 bases from V and 1 base from J, leaving 9 bases between. There are 13 residues in the CDR3. The CDR3: CSARVEANTEAFF. CDR3 bases: TGCAGTGCTAGGGTAGAAGCGAACACTGAAGCTTTCTTT.